This T cell receptor (beta chain) was documented in a study of shared clonotypes between healthy human individuals. Study-level results: Generally, estimated richness proved larger in naive subsets than it did in memory subsets.

Produced via immunoSEQ multiplex PCR; TCRdb's table is partial and in-frame only. The sample lists 1.6 million or so clones, approximately 98.5% occurring once. CDR1 and CDR2 (germline): KGHSH, LQKENI. The CDR3 runs 16 residues. J gave up 2 bases and V 8 bases, and 11 bases lay outside the gene matches. As concerns this clone: What it binds is unknown.

The rearrangement links TRBV18 to TRBJ2-3; 9 bases align to TRBD2. Sequenced sample: naive CD4+ T cells sorted from blood. Subset: CD45RA+ positively selected. This TCR was recovered from a man aged 30 to 39 in good health. CDR3 region: CASARNSGSPTDTQYF. The CDR3 DNA reads TGTGCCAGCGCCCGAAATAGCGGGAGTCCCACAGATACGCAGTATTTT.